This T cell receptor (beta chain) came from a study of cytomegalovirus exposure and HLA in healthy donors (dated by TCRdb to 2015 to 2018). For context, the study as a whole: An earlier analysis of fewer than 750 of the donors reported 250 to 350 Gb of sequence data and approximately 120 million unique TCR beta sequences obtained from roughly 170 million T cells. All discovery cohort repertoires had been generated on a single sequencing platform. Five DR-DQ haplotypes were treated as single units for association and clustering because of strong linkage in the cohort. The study was designed to test whether signatures of past pathogen exposure could be identified by cataloging public T cell receptors. An early release covering over 500 HLA-typed donors comprised about 300 gigabases of sequencing data and around 80 million unique TCR sequences. A separate validation cohort of roughly 110 different subjects was used in addition to the roughly 700-subject first cohort. Both class I and class II loci were covered by HLA typing, at four-digit resolution. The number of donors typed differed by locus, with roughly 620-640 for A, B, C, DRB1 and DQB1, roughly 520 for DQA1, 600 to 610 for DPA1, and around 430 for DPB1. Rather than drawing on any new phenotypic data, the later analysis identified candidate immune exposures from TCR beta sequences and the way those sequences occurred across donors. To predict cytomegalovirus infection status, the study brought together high-throughput TCR immunosequencing, statistical association of individual TCRs with disease status, and machine learning. To study patterns of TCR occurrence, a later analysis re-analyzed previously published TCR beta repertoires from 550 to 800 donors and added high-resolution HLA genotyping. Among 350 to 400 genotyped donors of the cohort, an average of about 240,000 unique TCR beta nucleotide sequences were sequenced per donor, around a sixth of them non-productive. Of the approximately 400 genotyped donors, roughly 80% fell in the genetic ancestry cluster associated with self-reported Caucasian donors. A later genetic analysis took genome-wide SNP genotypes for about three fifths of the 666 donors and used that subset as a discovery cohort. Donor age, sex, ethnicity and CMV serostatus were compiled together with the repertoire data. In an earlier analysis of around 540 of the donors, high-throughput TCR beta sequencing was used to judge whether each TCR beta V gene segment behaved as functional or pseudogenic. The study profiled the T cell repertoires of 666 subjects by immunosequencing and related them to cytomegalovirus serostatus.

The library came from the immunoSEQ multiplex PCR assay. For the multiplex PCR, a mixture combining 60 forward primers for TCR Vbeta segments and 13 reverse primers for TCR Jbeta segments was used. Amplification of the CDR3 region of rearranged TCR beta genes was performed with a multiplex PCR assay on genomic DNA. Amplified TCR beta libraries were sequenced as 87-base-pair reads on the Illumina HiSeq System. From the authors' description of their analysis: A later analysis tallied roughly 80 million unique TCR beta chains across the 650 to 750 repertoires, and around 12 million of those chains were shared by two or more donors. Raw reads were error-corrected and collapsed into unique sequences by a nearest-neighbor algorithm in which closely related sequences were merged to remove PCR and sequencing errors. CDR3 sequences were aligned to IMGT reference sequences to assign V, D and J gene segments. For a sequence to be retained, at least a six-nucleotide match to both a V gene segment and a J gene segment was required. Rearrangements were classified as productive when the CDR3 lacked stop codons and remained in frame with V and J, and all other rearrangements were classified as non-productive. Following IMGT convention, CDR3 was defined as the stretch from the second conserved V-encoded cysteine to the conserved J-encoded phenylalanine. Sequences without an unambiguous match to a single V gene segment were excluded from the earlier analysis of almost 600 of the donors. An earlier analysis of fewer than 650 of the donors classified V segments as functional when productive rearrangements were above 56.7% and as segregating when the standard deviation between donors was above 5%. To diagnose cytomegalovirus status from the catalog of TCR beta chain sequences, a statistical classification framework was built. In a later analysis, TCR nucleotide sequences were compared against IMGT/GENE-DB human TR gene sequences so that V and J genes could be assigned. A later analysis assigned CDR3 sequences and most-parsimonious VDJ recombination scenarios with the TCRdist pipeline. In a later analysis, every TCR beta chain was defined by the combination of its CDR3 amino acid sequence and its V-gene family, and reads without a unique V-gene family were dropped. A later analysis removed 592 highly shared, low-generation-probability nucleotide sequences to deal with suspected cross-contamination and a sequencing artifact. For each public chain, a later analysis derived a clonal expansion index from normalized ranks of inferred template counts within each repertoire. In a later analysis, generation probabilities were computed with a VDJ recombination model fitted to out-of-frame rearrangements, and the resulting probabilities were checked against IGoR. In a later analysis, hypergeometric tests were used to score TCR-TCR, TCR-HLA and TCR-CMV co-occurrence, with a repertoire-size bias correction applied to TCR pairs. A later analysis estimated false discovery rates by permuting HLA or CMV assignments 20 times. A later analysis grouped co-occurring TCRs with DBSCAN, adding TCRdist sequence similarity when clustering within HLA-allele-positive subsets. For co-occurrence clustering, repertoires with fewer than 30,000 or more than 120,000 public chains were excluded, along with roughly 5 repertoires with anomalous nucleotide sharing. TCRdb provides this immuneACCESS table in a form limited to in-frame rearrangements. Some clones are lacking; in checked studies, under half of them reflect an unresolved V gene, and why the rest are absent is not known. V and J calls and clone size come straight from that table; D and trimming were deduced from the DNA. The sample has over 85,000 clones on record, over 80% of them singletons. 3% to 4.5% of the sample is held by the ten biggest clonotypes.

The cohort consisted of fewer than 700 healthy bone marrow donors. At the time of sampling, every cohort member was nominally healthy, though immune exposures that went unrecorded were likely present. The donor tested CMV seropositive and was one of the 289 seropositive cohort members. Every donor gave a peripheral blood sample, and the peripheral blood mononuclear cells from that sample were used for TCR beta sequencing. Genomic DNA extraction from the blood cell samples was performed with the Qiagen DNeasy Blood Extraction Kit. The cysteine opens and the phenylalanine closes a CDR3 of 14 amino acids. This entry keeps only the CDR3 DNA: 42 bases, framed from base 1. The germline V gene (reference sequence) gives CDR1 as MNHEY and CDR2 as SMNVEV. V is clipped by 2 bases and J by 8 bases, and the sequence between their germline boundaries is 13 bases long. Overall results and qualifications from the work: In vitro tests confirmed that a few of the cytomegalovirus-associated TCR beta chains recognize cytomegalovirus antigens. In a later analysis, HLA-associated TCR beta chains were found to be more clonally expanded and to have lower generation probabilities than equally common non-associated chains. A later analysis found that TCR association rates varied across HLA loci, with DRB1 alleles showing the most associated TCRs and HLA-C alleles the fewest. The authors suggested that the approach could potentially be generalized to other disease states and immunological phenotypes. In a later genetic analysis, a missense DCLRE1C variant was associated with V-gene and J-gene trimming of TCR beta chains, and the association was replicated in an independent cohort. Most TCR sequences were seen in very few donors, while some public TCRs were found in many individuals. In a later analysis, several top co-occurrence clusters were reported to appear linked to parvovirus B19, influenza, CMV and Epstein-Barr virus. A later analysis associated about 17,000 TCR beta sequences with specific HLA alleles at a false discovery rate of 0.05. Because HLA typing was unavailable for some donors at each locus, only the typed subset was used in association tests. In a later analysis, most CMV-associated TCR beta chains were found to appear HLA-restricted, with HLA associations seemingly driven largely by CMV exposure. The cohort was sequenced for TCR beta chains only, and without alpha or paired-chain data the features that could be detected were limited. The earlier analysis of almost 600 of the donors excluded over 15 rarely observed V segments, including chromosome 9 orphons, because counts were too low. The study listed 164 TCR beta chains as associated with cytomegalovirus. A later genetic analysis reported fewer N-insertions in productive TCRs among donors in an Asian-associated ancestry cluster than the roughly 700-donor mean. Correlated functional status among segregating V segments might be attributable to linkage disequilibrium, but an unknown experimental factor could not be ruled out. A further reported finding was that TCR beta sequences accurately predicted the HLA-A and HLA-B alleles for most subjects in the first cohort. In both the original and validation cohorts, the classifier was reported to diagnose cytomegalovirus status with high specificity and sensitivity. An earlier analysis of 587 of the donors showed that most TCR beta V segments appeared in productive rearrangements either about 87% or about 30% of the time, which broadly matched IMGT annotations. The sequencing pipeline was judged likely to have produced a cluster of highly shared sequence variants as a technical artifact. For the cohort, immune exposure information was limited to CMV serostatus. Assigning TCR associations to individual alleles was difficult when HLA alleles, especially DR and DQ, strongly co-occurred. The 87-base-pair reads could not distinguish some IMGT-functional V segments, including TRBV6-2 and TRBV6-3, so those segments were excluded. The presence/absence analyses assumed that sequencing depth was roughly uniform across donors, and that assumption may not be true.

To note about this clone: The specificity of this receptor is unknown. No much larger clone exists at a distance of one base, and base qualities are not known.

The sequence joins TRBV27 to TRBJ2-1; the D gene assignment is ambiguous. The material sequenced was PBMCs. The receptor's source is a female donor in good health and CMV-seropositive. The encoded CDR3 is CASSLRVSGDEQFF. The sequenced DNA: TGTGCCAGCAGTTTACGGGTTTCTGGTGATGAGCAGTTCTTC.